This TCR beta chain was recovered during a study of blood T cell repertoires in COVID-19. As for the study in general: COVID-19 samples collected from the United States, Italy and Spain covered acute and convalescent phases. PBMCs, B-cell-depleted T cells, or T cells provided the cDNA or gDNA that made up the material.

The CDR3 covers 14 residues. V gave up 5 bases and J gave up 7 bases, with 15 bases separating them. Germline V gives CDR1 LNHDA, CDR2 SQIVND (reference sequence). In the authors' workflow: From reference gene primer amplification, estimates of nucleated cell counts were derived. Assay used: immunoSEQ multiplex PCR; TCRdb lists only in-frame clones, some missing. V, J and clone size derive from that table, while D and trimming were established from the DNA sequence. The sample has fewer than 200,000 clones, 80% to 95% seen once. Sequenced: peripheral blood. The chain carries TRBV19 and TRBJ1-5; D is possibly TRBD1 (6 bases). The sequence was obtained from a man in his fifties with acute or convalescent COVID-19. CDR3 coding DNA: TGTGCCAGTAGTCCACAGGGAGTAAGGCAGCCCCAGCATTTT. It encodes CASSPQGVRQPQHF.